These T cell receptor beta chains were read from a single sample in a study of shared clonotypes between healthy human individuals. Repertoires were generated with immunoSEQ multiplex PCR, while TCRdb's copy carries only in-frame clones and drops some. Here the sample spans 2,500,000 or so clones, 90% to 95% being singletons. Material for sequencing was naive CD4+ T cells from PBMCs. These receptors came from a young man in good health. Some clones in this sample may be carry-over from other donors' samples. The CDR3 runs from the conserved cysteine through the conserved F or W. A D gene is named only where the DNA matches it firmly. Clone size is shown for a subset of rows, as once, few, many or a class of expanded clone.

TRBV5-1	TRBJ2-3	NA	NA	CASSLEGGADTQYF	TGCGCCAGCAGCTTGGAAGGGGGGGCAGATACGCAGTATTTT
TRBV16	TRBJ2-7	TRBD2	NA	CASSQKLADYEQYF	TGTGCCAGCAGCCAAAAACTAGCGGACTACGAGCAGTACTTC
TRBV6-9	TRBJ1-1	NA	NA	CASSYSPPDRLNTEAFF	TGTGCCAGCAGTTATTCCCCCCCTGACAGGCTGAACACTGAAGCTTTCTTT
TRBV6-5	TRBJ2-3	NA	NA	CASSWTRGDTQYF	TGTGCCAGCAGTTGGACCCGGGGAGATACGCAGTATTTT
TRBV18	TRBJ2-7	NA	NA	CASSPTEYEQYF	TGTGCCAGCTCACCCACGGAATACGAGCAGTACTTC
TRBV7-2	TRBJ2-1	TRBD1	NA	CASSLEFGQGDEQFF	TGTGCCAGCAGCTTAGAATTTGGGCAGGGGGATGAGCAGTTCTTC
TRBV2	TRBJ2-3	NA	NA	CASSRRGGEFYTDTQYF	TGTGCCAGCAGCCGCAGAGGGGGGGAATTCTACACAGATACGCAGTATTTT
TRBV11-3	TRBJ2-1	NA	NA	CASSLGQKQFF	TGTGCCAGCAGCTTAGGGCAAAAGCAGTTCTTC
TRBV10-3	TRBJ1-2	NA	NA	CAISDPMTGGGDYGYTF	TGTGCCATCAGTGATCCGATGACCGGAGGGGGGGACTATGGCTACACCTTC
TRBV29-1	TRBJ2-1	NA	NA	CSVDQDSYNEQFF	TGCAGCGTTGATCAGGACTCCTACAATGAGCAGTTCTTC
TRBV29-1	TRBJ2-7	TRBD1	NA	CSATPDRTTYEQYF	TGCAGCGCTACCCCGGACAGGACGACCTACGAGCAGTACTTC
TRBV18	TRBJ1-4	NA	NA	CASSPPSLREKLFF	TGTGCCAGCTCACCACCGAGTTTAAGGGAAAAACTGTTTTTT
TRBV7-6	TRBJ2-2	TRBD2	NA	CASSFVLAGGNTGELFF	TGTGCCAGCAGCTTCGTTCTAGCGGGAGGGAACACCGGGGAGCTGTTTTTT
TRBV13	TRBJ1-2	NA	NA	CASSLGLVGNYGYTF	TGTGCCAGCAGCTTAGGCCTGGTGGGTAACTATGGCTACACCTTC
TRBV28	TRBJ2-4	NA	NA	CASRTRAGKSIQYF	TGTGCCAGCAGGACCCGGGCGGGTAAAAGCATTCAGTACTTC
TRBV10-1	TRBJ2-3	NA	NA	CASSPGRPAATDTQYF	TGCGCCAGCAGTCCGGGCCGGCCAGCCGCCACAGATACGCAGTATTTT
TRBV10-2	TRBJ2-1	TRBD2	NA	CASLGFSSGTYNEQFF	TGCGCCAGCCTGGGGTTTTCTAGCGGGACCTACAATGAGCAGTTCTTC
TRBV29-1	TRBJ1-2	TRBD1	few	CSVRRDREDGYTF	TGCAGCGTTCGCCGGGACAGAGAGGATGGCTACACCTTC
TRBV30	TRBJ2-1	TRBD2	NA	CAWSRASGRHNEQFF	TGTGCCTGGAGCCGGGCTAGCGGGAGGCATAATGAGCAGTTCTTC
TRBV18	TRBJ2-7	TRBD2	NA	CASSPGTSSYEQYF	TGTGCCAGCTCACCAGGGACTAGCTCCTACGAGCAGTACTTC
TRBV27	TRBJ2-1	NA	NA	CASSTFREQFF	TGTGCCAGCAGTACTTTCCGGGAGCAGTTCTTC
TRBV2	TRBJ1-4	NA	NA	CASSGEGGLVEKLFF	TGTGCCAGCAGTGGGGAGGGCGGGCTGGTTGAAAAACTGTTTTTT